This TCR beta chain was recorded in a study of blood T cells in healthy people across ages. The CDR3 runs to 15 residues. V trimming: 7 bases; J trimming: 7 bases; junction bases outside the gene matches: 13. A second about 6 to 12 cycle PCR used barcoded and J-beta primers. TCRdb re-called the 5' RACE reads through MiXCR, storing one row per CDR3 protein. Altogether about 1,500,000 distinct CDR3 sequences are present, 42% being singletons, with the ten largest covering 6.5% to 10%. This clonotype has a handful of counts. Its antigen is still unknown. Whole-study results and caveats: Long-lived donors carried more naive CD4+ cells and greater diversity than aged donors.

The rearrangement links TRBV12-3 or TRBV12-4 to TRBJ2-7; 10 nucleotides align to TRBD2. Material: blood. This receptor was identified in a woman aged 18-29 years in good health. CDR3 sequence: CASTRRASGSDEQYF. In DNA, the CDR3 is TGTGCCAGCACCCGCCGGGCTAGCGGGAGCGATGAGCAGTACTTC.